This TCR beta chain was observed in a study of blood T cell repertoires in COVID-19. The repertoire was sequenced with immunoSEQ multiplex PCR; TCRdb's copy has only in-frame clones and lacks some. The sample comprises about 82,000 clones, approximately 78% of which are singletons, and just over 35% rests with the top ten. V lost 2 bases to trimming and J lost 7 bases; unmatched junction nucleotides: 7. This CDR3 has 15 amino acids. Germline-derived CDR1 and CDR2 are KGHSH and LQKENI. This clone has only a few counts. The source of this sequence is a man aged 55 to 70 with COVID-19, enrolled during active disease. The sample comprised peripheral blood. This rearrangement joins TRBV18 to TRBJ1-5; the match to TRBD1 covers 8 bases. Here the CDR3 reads CASSPNQGAGQPQHF. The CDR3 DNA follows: TGTGCCAGCTCACCAAATCAGGGGGCCGGGCAGCCCCAGCATTTT.